The present T cell receptor (beta chain) was sequenced within a study of blood T cell repertoires in COVID-19. Study-level background: The United States, Italy and Spain were the sources of the acute and convalescent COVID-19 samples.

The repertoire was sequenced with immunoSEQ multiplex PCR; TCRdb's copy has only in-frame clones and lacks some. The table records 310,000 or so clones, approximately 82% of them present only once. Sequencing was performed on peripheral blood. The clonotype was recovered from a woman aged 50 to 65 with acute or convalescent COVID-19.

The DNA for the CDR3 is TGTGCCAGCAGTTGGACTAGCGGGGGTGTTAGCACAGATACGCAGTATTTT. Translated: CASSWTSGGVSTDTQYF. The chain combines TRBV25-1 with TRBJ2-3; 13 positions match TRBD2. CDR3 length: 17 amino acids. With V trimmed by 5 bases and J by 0 bases, 5 bases remained unmatched. Germline assignment: CDR1 MGHDK and CDR2 SYGVNS.